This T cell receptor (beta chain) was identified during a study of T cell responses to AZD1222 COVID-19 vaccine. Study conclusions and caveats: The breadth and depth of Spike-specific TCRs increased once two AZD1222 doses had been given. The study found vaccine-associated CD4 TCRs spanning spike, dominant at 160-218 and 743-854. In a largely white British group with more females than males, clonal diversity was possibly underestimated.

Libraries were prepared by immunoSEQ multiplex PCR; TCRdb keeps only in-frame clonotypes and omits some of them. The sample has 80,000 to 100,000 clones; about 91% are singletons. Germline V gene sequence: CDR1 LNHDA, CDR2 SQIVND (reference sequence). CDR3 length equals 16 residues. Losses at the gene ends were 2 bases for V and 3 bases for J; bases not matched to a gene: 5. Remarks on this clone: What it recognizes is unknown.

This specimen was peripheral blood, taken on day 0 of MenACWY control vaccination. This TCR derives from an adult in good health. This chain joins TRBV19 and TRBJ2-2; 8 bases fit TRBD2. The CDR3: CASSILTGGDTGELFF. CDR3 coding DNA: TGTGCCAGTAGTATACTGACGGGAGGGGACACCGGGGAGCTGTTTTTT. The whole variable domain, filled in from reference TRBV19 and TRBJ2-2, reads DGGITQSPKYLFRKEGQNVTLSCEQNLNHDAMYWYRQDPGQGLRLIYYSQIVNDFQKGDIAEGYSVSREKKESFPLTVTSAQKNPTAFYLCASSILTGGDTGELFFGEGSRLTVL.